The subject of this entry is one T cell receptor (beta chain). Antigen: not known. The CDR3 runs to 16 residues. The V and J ends lost 2 bases and 0 bases respectively, with 14 bases between them. The germline V gene has CDR1 GTSNPN and CDR2 SVGIG (reference sequence). The record originates from a study of cytomegalovirus exposure and HLA in healthy donors. PCR used 60 Vbeta primers and 13 Jbeta primers. Sequenced by immunoSEQ multiplex PCR; TCRdb stores in-frame clones only, minus some. The sample holds more than 110,000 clones, around 80% seen once. Study-wide findings and caveats: Many donors carried some public TCRs, although rarity characterized most TCR sequences. Later on, analysis showed that most CMV-associated TCR beta chains appeared to be HLA-restricted.

The source of this sequence is a young man in good health and CMV-seronegative. The sample comprised PBMCs. The chain links TRBV30 to TRBJ1-3; the D is unclear. CDR3 coding DNA: TGTGCCTGGAGTCGTCAGAGGGCGAGCTCTGGAAACACCATATATTTT. It encodes CAWSRQRASSGNTIYF.